Following are 8 T cell receptor beta chains from one sample sequenced in a study of OX40 agonist ivuxolimab in advanced cancers. Here immunoSEQ multiplex PCR was the method, and the copy in TCRdb shows in-frame clones only, minus some. Of 70,000 or so clones listed, roughly 82% are singletons. The sample in question was CD4+ or CD8+ T cells sorted from blood, obtained in a trial of the OX40 agonist ivuxolimab. These receptors came from an adult with an advanced solid tumor such as melanoma, head and neck, liver or kidney cancer.

This clone was detected only a few times. This chain links TRBV7-8 with TRBJ1-1, with D unresolved. The CDR3 contains 13 residues. CDR1 SGHVS and CDR2 FQNEAQ come from the germline V gene. V was shortened by 4 bases and J by 5 bases, with 11 bases between the two germline ends. CDR3 sequence: CASSYARGTEAFF. The CDR3 DNA is TGTGCCAGCAGCTATGCCCGAGGGACTGAAGCTTTCTTT. The entire variable domain, with the rest obtained from reference TRBV7-8 and TRBJ1-1, is as follows: GAGVSQSPRYKVAKRGQDVALRCDPISGHVSLFWYQQALGQGPEFLTYFQNEAQLDKSGLPSDRFFAERPEGSVSTLKIQRTQQEDSAVYLCASSYARGTEAFFGQGTRLTVV.

The chain joins TRBV4-1 to TRBJ1-1, with D possibly being TRBD1 (5 bases). Germline V gene lookup returns CDR1 MGHRA and CDR2 YSYEKL. The CDR3 is made up of 15 amino acids. V dropped 0 bases and J dropped 0 bases, with 8 bases sitting between them. CDR3 bases: TGCGCCAGCAGCCAAGAATACAGGATGAACACTGAAGCTTTCTTT. This gives the protein CASSQEYRMNTEAFF.

The gene calls are TRBV5-1 and TRBJ2-5; 11 bases fit TRBD2. In germline, CDR1 is SGHRS, CDR2 YFSETQ. V lost 1 base to trimming and J lost 5 bases; unmatched junction nucleotides: 4. The CDR3 contains 15 residues. CDR3 residues: CASSLSRTSGETQYF. The DNA for the CDR3 is TGCGCCAGCAGCTTGTCTAGGACTAGCGGGGAGACCCAGTACTTC.

The chain employs TRBV15 and TRBJ1-1, with D hard to call. Between the trimmed V and J ends, which lost 1 base and 8 bases, there was a span of 11 bases. CDR3 size: 13 residues. In germline, CDR1 is LNHNV, CDR2 YYDKDF (reference sequence). In nucleotides, the CDR3 is TGTGCCACCAGCAGAGTACTCGGCAGCGAAGCTTTCTTT. Its translation is CATSRVLGSEAFF.

The chain uses TRBV13 and TRBJ2-3; tentatively, D is TRBD1 (5 bases). Between the trimmed V and J ends, which lost 2 bases and 8 bases, there was a span of 11 bases. The CDR3 runs 13 residues. Germline values: CDR1 PRHDT, CDR2 FYEKMQ (reference sequence). The CDR3 DNA is TGTGCCAGCAGCTTACAGGGCTCAGTTACGCAGTATTTT. The encoded protein is CASSLQGSVTQYF.

The chain links TRBV12-5 to TRBJ1-5; 9 bases match TRBD1. Losses at the gene ends were 2 bases for V and 5 bases for J; bases not matched to a gene: 7. Germline V CDR1 and CDR2: LGHNT, FRNRAP. The CDR3 loop spans 16 amino acids. For the CDR3, the DNA is TGTGCTAGTGGTTTGTTCCGACAGGGGGAGTATCAGCCCCAGCATTTT. Amino acid sequence: CASGLFRQGEYQPQHF.

The chain couples TRBV10-3 to TRBJ1-5; no clear D gene. Germline loops: CDR1 ENHRY, CDR2 SYGVKD. The CDR3 extends over 15 amino acids. With 2 bases removed from V and 0 bases from J, the gap between germline ends came to 8 bases. CDR3 DNA sequence: TGTGCCATCAGTGAGATTTTAAGTAGCAATCAGCCCCAGCATTTT. This sequence encodes CAISEILSSNQPQHF.

The rearrangement joins TRBV7-2 to TRBJ2-1; 7 bases agree with TRBD1. This CDR3 has 16 amino acids. Germline values: CDR1 SGHTA, CDR2 FQGNSA. Losses at the gene ends were 1 base for V and 7 bases for J; bases not matched to a gene: 10. The CDR3 nucleotides read TGTGCCAGCAGCTTAGTGGGCAGGGGGTTTGGGAATGAGCAGTTCTTC. Its protein product is CASSLVGRGFGNEQFF. Filled out from reference TRBV7-2 and TRBJ2-1, the complete variable domain reads GAGVSQSPSNKVTEKGKDVELRCDPISGHTALYWYRQSLGQGLEFLIYFQGNSAPDKSGLPSDRFSAERTGGSVSTLTIQRTQQEDSAVYLCASSLVGRGFGNEQFFGPGTRLTVL.